A single sample gave rise to the 14 T cell receptor beta chains below, sequenced in a study of blood T cell repertoires in COVID-19. Clones were read by immunoSEQ multiplex PCR, and TCRdb kept only the in-frame ones, dropping some. This sample yields about 46,000 clones, of which approximately 85% are seen a single time; approximately 14% belongs to the top ten. Sequencing used peripheral blood. The receptors derive from a human donor in a cohort sampled during active COVID-19. The donor label of this sample is uncertain.

This chain connects TRBV19 to TRBJ2-1; no definite D call. The germline gives CDR1 LNHDA, CDR2 SQIVND (reference sequence). The CDR3 sequence is 18 residues long. Trimming took 0 bases from V and 3 from J, leaving 18 bases between them. CDR3 DNA: TGTGCCAGTAGTATAGATCCCCCCCGGCAGACAAGCTACAATGAGCAGTTCTTC. Amino acids: CASSIDPPRQTSYNEQFF.

The chain links TRBV20-1 to TRBJ1-2; D possibly corresponds to TRBD1 (5 bases). The germline V and J ends were trimmed by 3 bases and 11 bases, with 13 bases remaining between them. Per the germline V gene, CDR1 is DFQATT and CDR2 is SNEGSKA (reference sequence). The CDR3 spans 11 residues. The CDR3 DNA reads as TGCAGTGCTAGCCTCGGGGGAGTGTACACCTTC. This codes for CSASLGGVYTF.

The V gene is TRBV9, the J gene TRBJ2-7, with 7 bases fitting TRBD1. Looked up from germline, CDR1 is SGDLS and CDR2 is YYNGEE. Germline trimming cut 0 bases from V and 3 bases from J; bases unmatched to any gene: 3. This CDR3 spans 14 amino acids. The CDR3 coding sequence is TGTGCCAGCAGCGTAGACCCAGGGGGCTACGAGCAGTACTTC. This encodes CASSVDPGGYEQYF. Combining the CDR3 with reference TRBV9 and TRBJ2-7 gives the whole variable domain DSGVTQTPKHLITATGQRVTLRCSPRSGDLSVYWYQQSLDQGLQFLIQYYNGEERAKGNILERFSAQQFPDLHSELNLSSLELGDSALYFCASSVDPGGYEQYFGPGTRLTVT.

The sample holds a few counts of this clone. V usage is TRBV7-2 and J usage is TRBJ2-1; 11 bases agree with TRBD2. Looked up from germline, CDR1 is SGHTA and CDR2 is FQGNSA. Trimming at V came to 5 bases and at J to 7 bases, leaving 10 bases not matched to a gene. The length of the CDR3 is 16 residues. The CDR3 sequence: CASSLRPSSGGNEQFF. For the CDR3, the DNA is TGTGCCAGCAGCCTCCGCCCCTCTAGCGGGGGGAATGAGCAGTTCTTC.

The chain uses TRBV15 and TRBJ2-5; possible D gene TRBD1, 6 bases. V was trimmed by 0 bases and J by 5 bases, leaving 7 bases between them. The germline V gene encodes CDR1 LNHNV and CDR2 YYDKDF (reference sequence). This CDR3 has 13 amino acids. The CDR3 protein is CATSRDTGETQYF. The DNA for the CDR3 is TGTGCCACCAGCAGAGATACAGGGGAGACCCAGTACTTC. The full variable domain, completed using reference TRBV15 and TRBJ2-5, is DAMVIQNPRYQVTQFGKPVTLSCSQTLNHNVMYWYQQKSSQAPKLLFHYYDKDFNNEADTPDNFQSRRPNTSFCFLDIRSPGLGDTAMYLCATSRDTGETQYFGPGTRLLVL.

The rearrangement uses TRBV28 and TRBJ2-2; no clear D gene. From germline, CDR1 is MDHEN and CDR2 SYDVKM. V lost 5 bases to trimming and J lost 2 bases, with 9 bases between them. This CDR3 is 14 amino acids long. CDR3 in amino acids: CASSLSVNTGELFF. CDR3 in DNA: TGTGCCAGCAGTCTGTCAGTAAACACCGGGGAGCTGTTTTTT.

This sequence joins TRBV6-5 and TRBJ2-7; tentatively, D is TRBD1 (5 bases). The CDR3 is made up of 14 amino acids. Trimming left V 2 bases short and J 0 bases short, with 8 bases between. CDR1 MNHEY and CDR2 SVGAGI come from the germline V gene. The CDR3 here is CASSYTDNSYEQYF. CDR3 coding DNA: TGTGCCAGCAGTTACACGGACAACTCCTACGAGCAGTACTTC.

This clone was detected once. J is TRBJ2-1 and V is TRBV4-2; D unresolved. The germline gives CDR1 LGHNA, CDR2 YNFKEQ. This CDR3 has 15 residues. V shed 6 bases and J shed 0 bases, with 12 bases lying between them. CDR3 nucleotides: TGTGCCAGCAGAATACTACTAAGCTCCTACAATGAGCAGTTCTTC. Translated, it gives CASRILLSSYNEQFF.

This chain links TRBV3-1 (or the pseudogene TRBV3-2) with TRBJ2-2, with D possibly being TRBD2 (5 bases). This CDR3 is 16 amino acids long. V was shortened by 4 bases and J by 4 bases, with 16 bases between the two germline ends. Germline V gives CDR1 LGHDT, CDR2 YNNKEL (reference sequence). As DNA, the CDR3 is TGTGCCAGCAGCCCCCAGACCACCGCGGGCACCGGGGAGCTGTTTTTT. This translates into CASSPQTTAGTGELFF.

The V call is TRBV4-1, the J call TRBJ2-1, with 11 bases lining up with TRBD1. Trimming at V came to 0 bases and at J to 5 bases, leaving 6 bases not matched to a gene. Germline loops: CDR1 MGHRA, CDR2 YSYEKL. The CDR3 extends over 17 amino acids. DNA for the CDR3: TGCGCCAGCAGCCAAGAAGGGTGGGACAGGGGGAACAATGAGCAGTTCTTC. This sequence encodes CASSQEGWDRGNNEQFF.

V gene TRBV5-1 combines with J gene TRBJ2-1; TRBD2 agrees at 13 bases. Per germline, CDR1 SGHRS and CDR2 YFSETQ. CDR3 length: 15 amino acids. V trimming: 3 bases; J trimming: 8 bases; junction bases outside the gene matches: 5. Here the CDR3 reads CASSSTSGGAYEQFF. The CDR3 region has the DNA TGCGCCAGCAGCTCCACTAGCGGGGGGGCTTATGAGCAGTTCTTC.

The chain joins TRBV5-8 to TRBJ1-3; D is ambiguous. Germline V gene sequence: CDR1 SGHTS, CDR2 YDEGEE. This CDR3 contains 14 residues. The V gene lost 0 bases and the J gene lost 2 bases, with 6 bases spanning the gap. CDR3 residues: CASSLGLPGNTIYF. Here the CDR3 DNA reads TGTGCCAGCAGCTTGGGGCTTCCTGGAAACACCATATATTTT.

The chain is built from TRBV7-2 and TRBJ2-5, with 11 nucleotides matching TRBD1. Germline loops: CDR1 SGHTA, CDR2 FQGNSA. The CDR3 spans 15 residues. The V segment lost 3 bases and the J segment 4 bases; nucleotides outside the gene matches: 4. The CDR3: CASSFGQGALETQYF. The CDR3 coding sequence is TGTGCCAGCAGCTTTGGACAGGGGGCGTTAGAGACCCAGTACTTC.

The CDR3 DNA sequence: TGCAGTGCTAGTTTGTCAGACTATGGCTACACCTTC. Its protein product is CSASLSDYGYTF. The genes are TRBV20-1 and TRBJ1-2; no firm D call. The CDR3 loop spans 12 amino acids. Trimming removed 3 bases at V and 3 bases at J, with 8 bases between. Looked up from germline, CDR1 is DFQATT and CDR2 is SNEGSKA (reference sequence).